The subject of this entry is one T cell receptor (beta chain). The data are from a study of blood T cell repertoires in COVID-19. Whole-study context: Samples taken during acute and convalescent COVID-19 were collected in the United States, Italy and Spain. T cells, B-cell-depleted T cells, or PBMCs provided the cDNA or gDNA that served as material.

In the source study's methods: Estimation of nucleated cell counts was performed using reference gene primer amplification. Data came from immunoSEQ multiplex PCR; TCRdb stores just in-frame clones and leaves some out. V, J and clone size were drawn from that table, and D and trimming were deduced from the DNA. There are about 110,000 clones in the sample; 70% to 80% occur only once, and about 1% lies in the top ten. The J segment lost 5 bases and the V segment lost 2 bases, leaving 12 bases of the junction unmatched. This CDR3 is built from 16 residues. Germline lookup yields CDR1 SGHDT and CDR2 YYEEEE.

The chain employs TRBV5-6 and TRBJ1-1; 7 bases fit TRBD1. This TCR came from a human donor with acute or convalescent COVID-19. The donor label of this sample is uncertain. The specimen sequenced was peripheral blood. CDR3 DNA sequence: TGTGCCAGCAGCTTTCGAGGGGGCGTTGTTCTGACTGAAGCTTTCTTT. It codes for CASSFRGGVVLTEAFF.